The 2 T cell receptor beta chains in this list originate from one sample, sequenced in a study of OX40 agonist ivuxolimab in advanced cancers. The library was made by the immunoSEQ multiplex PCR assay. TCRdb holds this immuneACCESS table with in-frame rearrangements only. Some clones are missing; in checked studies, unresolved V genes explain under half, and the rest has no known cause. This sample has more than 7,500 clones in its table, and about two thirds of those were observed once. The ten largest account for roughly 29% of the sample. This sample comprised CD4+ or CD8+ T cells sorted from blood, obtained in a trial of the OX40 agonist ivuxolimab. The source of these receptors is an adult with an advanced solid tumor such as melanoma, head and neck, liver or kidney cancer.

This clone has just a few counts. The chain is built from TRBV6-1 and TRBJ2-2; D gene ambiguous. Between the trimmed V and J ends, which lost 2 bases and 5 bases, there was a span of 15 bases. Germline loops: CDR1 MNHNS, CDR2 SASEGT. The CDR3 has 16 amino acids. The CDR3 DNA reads TGTGCCAGCAGTGAATTCCTAGGCATTCAGACCGGGGAGCTGTTTTTT. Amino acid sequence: CASSEFLGIQTGELFF.

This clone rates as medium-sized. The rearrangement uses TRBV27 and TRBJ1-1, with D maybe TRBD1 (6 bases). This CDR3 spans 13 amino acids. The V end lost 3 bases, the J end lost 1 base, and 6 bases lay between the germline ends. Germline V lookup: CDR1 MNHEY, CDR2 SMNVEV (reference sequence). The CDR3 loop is CASSLGQNTEAFF. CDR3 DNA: TGTGCCAGCAGTTTGGGACAGAACACTGAAGCTTTCTTT.